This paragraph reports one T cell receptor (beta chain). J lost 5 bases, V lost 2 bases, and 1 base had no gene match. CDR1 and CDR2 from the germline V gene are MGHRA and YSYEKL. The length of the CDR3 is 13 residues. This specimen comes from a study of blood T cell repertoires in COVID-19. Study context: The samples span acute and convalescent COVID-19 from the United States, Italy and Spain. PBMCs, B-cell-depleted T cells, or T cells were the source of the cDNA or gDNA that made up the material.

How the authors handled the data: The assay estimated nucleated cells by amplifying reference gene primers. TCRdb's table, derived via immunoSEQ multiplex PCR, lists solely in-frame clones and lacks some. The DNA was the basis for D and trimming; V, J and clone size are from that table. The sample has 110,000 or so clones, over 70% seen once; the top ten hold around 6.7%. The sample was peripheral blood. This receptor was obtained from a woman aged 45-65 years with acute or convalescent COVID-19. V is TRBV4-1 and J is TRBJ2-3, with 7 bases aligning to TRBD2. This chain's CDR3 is CASSQPGGDTQYF. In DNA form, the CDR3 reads TGCGCCAGCAGCCAACCGGGAGGAGATACGCAGTATTTT.